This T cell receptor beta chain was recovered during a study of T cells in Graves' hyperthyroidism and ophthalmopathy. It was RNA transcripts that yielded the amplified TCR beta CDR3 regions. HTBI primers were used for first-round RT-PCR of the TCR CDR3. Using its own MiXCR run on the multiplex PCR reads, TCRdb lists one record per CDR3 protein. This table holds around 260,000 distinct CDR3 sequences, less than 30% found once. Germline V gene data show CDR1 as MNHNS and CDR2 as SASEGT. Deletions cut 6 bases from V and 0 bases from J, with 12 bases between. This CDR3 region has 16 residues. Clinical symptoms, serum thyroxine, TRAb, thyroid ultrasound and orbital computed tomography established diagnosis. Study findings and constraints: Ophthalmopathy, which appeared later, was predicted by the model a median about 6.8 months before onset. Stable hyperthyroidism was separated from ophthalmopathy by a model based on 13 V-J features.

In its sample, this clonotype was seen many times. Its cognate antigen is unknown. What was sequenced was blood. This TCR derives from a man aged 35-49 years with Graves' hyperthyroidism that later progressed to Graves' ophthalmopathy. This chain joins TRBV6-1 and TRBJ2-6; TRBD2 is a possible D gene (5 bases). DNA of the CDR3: TGTGCCAGCAGGGCAGCGGTCGGCTCTGGGGCCAACGTCCTGACTTTC. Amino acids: CASRAAVGSGANVLTF.